The sequence of this T cell receptor (beta chain) was determined in a study of blood T cell repertoires in COVID-19. Assay used: immunoSEQ multiplex PCR; TCRdb lists only in-frame clones, some missing. The table shows 65,000 to 85,000 clones, with 75% to 90% occurring only once. V was clipped by 0 bases and J by 3 bases; unmatched bases: 12. CDR1 is SGHNT and CDR2 is YYREEE in the germline V gene (reference sequence). The CDR3 loop spans 18 amino acids. This receptor was taken from a man between 50 and 59 years old with active COVID-19. Source material: peripheral blood. The rearrangement joins TRBV5-4 to TRBJ2-1; 7 nucleotides align to TRBD1. CDR3 sequence: CASSLGGRQGLVYNEQFF. The DNA for the CDR3 is TGTGCCAGCAGCTTGGGGGGCCGACAGGGTCTCGTCTACAATGAGCAGTTCTTC. The full variable domain, completed using reference TRBV5-4 and TRBJ2-1, is ETGVTQSPTHLIKTRGQQVTLRCSSQSGHNTVSWYQQALGQGPQFIFQYYREEENGRGNFPPRFSGLQFPNYSSELNVNALELDDSALYLCASSLGGRQGLVYNEQFFGPGTRLTVL.